This is a list of T cell receptor beta chains from one sample in a study of breast tumors, draining lymph nodes, adjacent tissues. MiXCR, run by TCRdb on the multiplex PCR reads, gives a single entry per CDR3 protein. The table includes over 250,000 distinct CDR3 sequences, 30% detected once. The sample comprised axillary lymph node tissue. The receptors stem from a female donor with breast cancer. Some clones in this sample may be carry-over from other donors' samples. The CDR3 runs from the conserved cysteine through the conserved F or W. A D gene is named only where the DNA matches it firmly. The size of a clone is reported for some rows only, either as once, few or many, or as a class for expanded clones.

v_call,j_call,d_call,clone_size,cdr3_aa,cdr3_nt
TRBV29-1,TRBJ1-1,NA,NA,CSVAAGEGTEAFF,TGCAGCGTTGCCGCAGGGGAGGGAACTGAAGCTTTCTTT
TRBV12-3/TRBV12-4,TRBJ2-2,TRBD2,NA,CASSFAGETGELFF,TGTGCCAGCAGTTTCGCGGGAGAGACCGGGGAGCTGTTTTTT
TRBV5-8,TRBJ2-5,NA,many,CASTKGGETQYF,TGTGCCAGCACCAAAGGGGGGGAGACCCAGTACTTC
TRBV11-3,TRBJ2-1,NA,many,CASSSRSKYNEQFF,TGTGCCAGCAGCTCCCGGAGTAAATACAATGAGCAGTTCTTC
TRBV2,TRBJ2-1,TRBD1,many,CASSRGQGRFF,TGTGCCAGCAGTAGGGGGCAGGGCAGGTTCTTC
TRBV11-2,TRBJ2-1,NA,many,CASSLRGGGSNEQFF,TGTGCCAGCAGCCTTAGGGGGGGAGGCAGTAATGAGCAGTTCTTC
TRBV7-6,TRBJ2-3,TRBD2,NA,CASSPRLAGFADTQYF,TGCGCCAGCAGCCCGAGACTAGCGGGGTTCGCAGATACGCAGTATTTT
TRBV19,TRBJ1-6,TRBD1,NA,CASTRTGGSPLHF,TGTGCCAGTACCAGGACAGGCGGTTCACCCCTCCACTTT
TRBV29-1,TRBJ1-3,NA,NA,CSVDRGNTIYF,TGCAGCGTTGACAGGGGAAACACCATATATTTT
TRBV15,TRBJ2-5,NA,NA,CATSKPDRRDFQPQYF,TGTGCCACCAGCAAACCCGACAGGAGGGACTTTCAGCCCCAGTACTTC
TRBV5-6,TRBJ1-2,NA,few,CASSSDSTYGYTF,TGTGCCAGCAGCTCGGACAGCACCTATGGCTACACCTTC
TRBV9,TRBJ2-5,TRBD2,many,CASSVRLAGTGVTYQETQYF,TGTGCCAGCAGCGTGAGACTAGCGGGAACCGGGGTAACGTACCAAGAGACCCAGTACTTC
TRBV11-3,TRBJ1-2,NA,many,CASSLEGRGSNYGYTF,TGTGCCAGCAGCTTAGAAGGCAGAGGGTCCAACTATGGCTACACCTTC
TRBV14,TRBJ2-6,NA,many,CASQKAQASGANVLTF,TGTGCCAGCCAGAAGGCCCAGGCCTCTGGGGCCAACGTCCTGACTTTC
TRBV29-1,TRBJ1-2,NA,many,CSVDDDQGLF,TGCAGCGTTGATGATGATCAGGGCCTCTTC
TRBV27,TRBJ2-7,TRBD2,few,CASIGLAGGPYEQYF,TGTGCCAGCATCGGACTAGCGGGAGGGCCCTACGAGCAGTACTTC
TRBV7-6,TRBJ2-1,TRBD2,many,CASSLIAGGPVEQFF,TGTGCCAGCAGCCTGATAGCGGGAGGGCCGGTTGAGCAGTTCTTC
TRBV14,TRBJ1-3,NA,many,CASSTGNTIYF,TGTGCCAGCAGCACTGGAAACACCATATATTTT
TRBV12-3/TRBV12-4,TRBJ2-7,NA,few,CASSLHLGGKDPYEQYF,TGTGCCAGCAGTTTACATCTCGGCGGGAAAGACCCCTACGAGCAGTACTTC
TRBV5-1,TRBJ2-1,NA,many,CASSSLGGNEQFF,TGCGCCAGCAGCTCGTTAGGGGGTAATGAGCAGTTCTTC
TRBV3-1,TRBJ1-5,NA,few,CASSQSPDGNQPQHF,TGTGCCAGCAGCCAATCCCCGGATGGCAATCAGCCCCAGCATTTT
TRBV19,TRBJ2-7,NA,many,CASSANTGTPGEQYF,TGTGCCAGTAGCGCTAATACCGGGACACCGGGGGAGCAGTACTTC
TRBV24-1,TRBJ2-3,TRBD2,NA,CATSDPLAAELGEQYF,TGTGCCACCAGTGATCCCCTAGCGGCGGAGTTAGGTGAGCAGTATTTT
TRBV20-1,TRBJ2-2,TRBD1,many,CSAPDRLANTGELFF,TGCAGTGCCCCGGACAGGCTAGCGAACACCGGGGAGCTGTTTTTT
TRBV5-8,TRBJ2-5,TRBD2,many,CASSLAAGTTQETQYF,TGTGCCAGCAGCCTTGCTGCCGGGACTACCCAAGAGACCCAGTACTTC
TRBV4-2,TRBJ1-5,NA,many,CASSQEQGINQPQHF,TGTGCCAGCAGCCAAGAACAGGGAATTAATCAGCCCCAGCATTTT
TRBV20-1,TRBJ2-7,NA,NA,CKSETVLYEQYF,TGCAAGAGTGAGACTGTACTTTACGAGCAGTACTTC
TRBV10-1,TRBJ2-5,NA,NA,CASSEGTNQETQYF,TGCGCCAGCAGTGAAGGGACCAACCAAGAGACCCAGTACTTC
TRBV11-2,TRBJ1-1,NA,NA,CASSLLTGSNTEAFF,TGTGCCAGCAGCTTATTAACAGGGTCGAACACTGAAGCTTTCTTT
TRBV20-1,TRBJ1-3,NA,many,CSARETNSGNTIYF,TGCAGTGCTAGAGAGACGAACTCTGGAAACACCATATATTTT
TRBV6-1,TRBJ2-6,NA,many,CASKEGANVLTF,TGTGCCAGCAAGGAAGGGGCCAACGTCCTGACTTTC
TRBV7-9,TRBJ2-6,NA,NA,CASSLEQGGTGANVLTF,TGTGCCAGCAGCTTAGAACAGGGAGGGACTGGGGCCAACGTCCTGACTTTC
TRBV20-1,TRBJ1-1,TRBD1,NA,CSATDRGGSAEAFF,TGCAGTGCAACCGACAGGGGAGGTTCTGCTGAAGCTTTCTTT
TRBV5-8,TRBJ2-5,TRBD2,many,CASSSLREGRETQYF,TGTGCCAGCAGCTCGCTACGGGAGGGCCGGGAGACCCAGTACTTC
TRBV30,TRBJ1-2,NA,few,CAWNMDSIYGYTF,TGTGCCTGGAATATGGACAGCATCTATGGCTACACCTTC
TRBV10-1,TRBJ2-1,NA,NA,CASSETGINNEQFF,TGCGCCAGCAGCGAGACCGGGATAAACAATGAGCAGTTCTTC
TRBV5-5,TRBJ2-5,NA,NA,CASSLGSGQEAQYF,TGTGCCAGCAGCTTGGGGTCAGGGCAGGAGGCCCAGTACTTC
TRBV7-9,TRBJ1-3,NA,medium-sized,CASSLEGDTIYF,TGTGCCAGCAGCTTAGAAGGAGACACCATATATTTT
TRBV5-6,TRBJ2-7,NA,many,CASSLRETYEQYF,TGTGCCAGCAGCTTGAGGGAAACCTACGAGCAGTACTTC
TRBV11-1,TRBJ2-1,TRBD2,many,CASSVGTSGEFF,TGTGCCAGCAGCGTCGGGACTAGCGGGGAGTTCTTC
TRBV2,TRBJ2-4,TRBD1,NA,CASRADRGSSIAKNIQYF,TGTGCCAGCAGGGCTGACAGGGGGAGCTCTATAGCCAAAAACATTCAGTACTTC
TRBV12-3/TRBV12-4,TRBJ2-1,NA,many,CASGLRAGPFNEQFF,TGTGCCAGCGGTCTCAGGGCGGGACCTTTTAATGAGCAGTTCTTC
TRBV9,TRBJ2-3,TRBD1,many,CASSVDRGDTQYF,TGTGCCAGCAGCGTAGACAGGGGGGATACGCAGTATTTT
TRBV10-2,TRBJ2-7,NA,NA,CASSERLADYEQYF,TGCGCCAGCAGCGAGAGGCTAGCCGACTACGAGCAGTACTTC
TRBV29-1,TRBJ1-1,NA,NA,CSVGPGRMNTEAFF,TGCAGCGTTGGGCCAGGCCGGATGAACACTGAAGCTTTCTTT
TRBV16,TRBJ1-5,NA,many,CASSQSEMSNQPQHF,TGTGCCAGCAGCCAATCAGAGATGAGCAATCAGCCCCAGCATTTT
TRBV9,TRBJ2-2,TRBD2,many,CASSPTRLAGGTGELFF,TGTGCCAGCAGCCCCACCCGGCTAGCGGGAGGGACCGGGGAGCTGTTTTTT
TRBV11-2,TRBJ2-5,TRBD1,NA,CASSLGTGGAMETQYF,TGTGCCAGCAGCTTAGGGACAGGGGGCGCTATGGAGACCCAGTACTTC
TRBV5-8,TRBJ2-3,TRBD2,few,CASSPGTSGSADTQYF,TGTGCCAGCAGCCCCGGGACTAGCGGGAGCGCAGATACGCAGTATTTT
TRBV6-5,TRBJ2-1,TRBD2,few,CASSYGWAGADEQFF,TGTGCCAGCAGTTACGGGTGGGCGGGAGCCGATGAGCAGTTCTTC
TRBV29-1,TRBJ2-1,NA,NA,CSPFPLCSYNEQFF,TGCAGCCCCTTCCCACTGTGCTCCTACAATGAGCAGTTCTTC
TRBV5-1,TRBJ2-1,TRBD1,many,CASSLRVGGQGDNEQFF,TGCGCCAGCAGCTTGCGGGTCGGGGGACAGGGGGACAATGAGCAGTTCTTC
TRBV7-8,TRBJ2-7,NA,many,CASSLVPGQYEQYF,TGTGCCAGCAGCTTAGTCCCGGGCCAATACGAGCAGTACTTC
TRBV7-9,TRBJ2-5,TRBD2,NA,CASTRTGLAGNERTQYF,TGTGCCAGCACCCGAACGGGGCTAGCGGGAAATGAGCGGACCCAGTACTTC
TRBV30,TRBJ1-2,TRBD1,many,CAWVPGQGRGGYTF,TGTGCCTGGGTACCTGGACAGGGGCGGGGTGGCTACACCTTC
TRBV15,TRBJ2-1,TRBD2,many,CATSRVAGEAHEQFF,TGTGCCACCAGCAGAGTAGCGGGAGAGGCCCATGAGCAGTTCTTC